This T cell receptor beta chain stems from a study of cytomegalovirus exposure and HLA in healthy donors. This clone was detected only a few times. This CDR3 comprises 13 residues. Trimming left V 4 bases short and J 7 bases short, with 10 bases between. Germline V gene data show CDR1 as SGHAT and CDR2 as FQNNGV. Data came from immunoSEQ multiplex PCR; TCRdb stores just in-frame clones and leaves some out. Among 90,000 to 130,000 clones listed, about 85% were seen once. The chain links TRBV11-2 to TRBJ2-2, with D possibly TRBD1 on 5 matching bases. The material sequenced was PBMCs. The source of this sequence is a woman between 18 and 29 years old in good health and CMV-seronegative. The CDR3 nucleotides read TGTGCCAGCAGCTGGCGAAGGGGCGGGGAGCTGTTTTTT. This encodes CASSWRRGGELFF. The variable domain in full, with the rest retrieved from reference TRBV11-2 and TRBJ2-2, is EAGVAQSPRYKIIEKRQSVAFWCNPISGHATLYWYQQILGQGPKLLIQFQNNGVVDDSQLPKDRFSAERLKGVDSTLKIQPAKLEDSAVYLCASSWRRGGELFFGEGSRLTVL.